This TCR beta chain emerged from a study of beta chain features in type 1 diabetes. Comments on this clone: Its target is not known.

TCRB transcripts that were expressed got sequenced, as all of the isolated RNA had been reverse transcribed. Assay: immunoSEQ multiplex PCR; the TCRdb copy retains only in-frame clones and omits some. Of some 100,000 clones listed, 30% to 40% were seen once; the top ten hold roughly 0.064%. Broader study findings: TCRB CDR3s from Type 1 diabetes patients were moderately but significantly shorter in all four CD4+ subsets. For cells with high TCR expression, cDNA sequencing could yield over-representation. The naive, central memory and Treg TCRB repertoires showed an apparent similarity that was greater among patients than among healthy donors.

The V gene lost 7 bases and the J gene lost 5 bases, with 20 bases spanning the gap. This CDR3 comprises 15 residues. Germline CDR1 is MDHEN and CDR2 is SYDVKM. Populations obtained by sorting all exceeded 95% purity. The chain joins TRBV28 to TRBJ2-5; a weak D match, TRBD2 (5 bases). This clonotype was obtained from a woman between 18 and 29 years old in good health. Sequenced: stem cell memory CD4+ T cells from blood. The CDR3 DNA reads as TGTGCCAGCACCCGAGGGCCAGTTAGGACGGAGACCCAGTACTTC. This translates into CASTRGPVRTETQYF.